This T cell receptor (beta chain) is drawn from a study of cytomegalovirus exposure and HLA in healthy donors. Study results and limitations: Previous analysis showed most TCR beta V segments were productive about 87% or about 30% of the time. By HLA locus, TCR association rates varied in a later analysis, with DRB1 showing the most and HLA-C the fewest. HLA alleles were associated with around 17,000 TCR beta sequences in a later analysis at 0.05 false discovery rate.

Both 60 Vbeta primers and 13 Jbeta primers went into the PCR. Profiling relied on immunoSEQ multiplex PCR, and the TCRdb table lists in-frame clones only, not all of them. The sample consists of fewer than 200,000 clones, around 79% of them appearing once. V lost 8 bases and J lost 8; bases outside the gene matches: 9. This CDR3 is 13 amino acids long. Germline values: CDR1 SEHNR, CDR2 FQNEAQ (reference sequence). Worth noting for this clone: Antigen unknown.

This receptor was obtained from a man aged 35-49 years in good health and CMV-seronegative. The sequenced sample was PBMCs. V is TRBV7-9 and J is TRBJ2-1; 7 nucleotides agree with TRBD1. The CDR3 loop reads CASGRQGPDEQFF. For the CDR3, the DNA is TGTGCCAGCGGCCGACAGGGACCGGATGAGCAGTTCTTC.